The 13 T cell receptor beta chains in this list originate from one sample, sequenced in a study of shared clonotypes between healthy human individuals. Positive CCR7 selection of CD45RO-negative cells yielded the naive CD8 cells, and terminally differentiated effector memory CD45RA+ cells were excluded. Profiled with immunoSEQ multiplex PCR; TCRdb holds only in-frame clones, not every one. Seen here are hundreds of thousands of clones, roughly 94% observed once, and the top ten hold 24%. The sequenced material came from naive CD8+ T cells sorted from blood. The receptors here all came from a man in his thirties or forties in good health.

The rearrangement joins TRBV25-1 to TRBJ2-3; D remains unclear. The CDR3 length is 14 residues. The V end lost 5 bases, the J end lost 1 base, and 10 bases lay between the germline ends. CDR1 is MGHDK, CDR2 SYGVNS, per germline. CDR3 sequence reads: CASSWGFGTDTQYF. CDR3 nucleotide sequence: TGTGCCAGCAGTTGGGGATTTGGCACAGATACGCAGTATTTT.

The chain is built from TRBV9 and TRBJ1-5, with D possibly TRBD1 on 5 matching bases. Germline V CDR1 and CDR2: SGDLS, YYNGEE. V was pared by 3 bases and J by 8 bases, with 15 bases between. This CDR3 region has 14 residues. The CDR3 here is CASSGTGRGEPQHF. As DNA, the CDR3 is TGTGCCAGCAGCGGTACGGGCCGGGGGGAGCCCCAGCATTTT. The variable domain in full, with the rest retrieved from reference TRBV9 and TRBJ1-5, is DSGVTQTPKHLITATGQRVTLRCSPRSGDLSVYWYQQSLDQGLQFLIQYYNGEERAKGNILERFSAQQFPDLHSELNLSSLELGDSALYFCASSGTGRGEPQHFGDGTRLSIL.

CDR3 in amino acids: CASGGGTGGSPTHSGNTIYF. DNA for the CDR3: TGTGCCAGCGGAGGGGGCACAGGGGGATCCCCTACTCACTCTGGAAACACCATATATTTT. The chain couples TRBV7-6 to TRBJ1-3; 8 bases are a match to TRBD1. Trimming took 8 bases from V and 0 from J; bases not matched to a gene: 21. Germline V gene data show CDR1 as SGHVS and CDR2 as FNYEAQ. This CDR3 has 20 residues.

This chain connects TRBV7-3 to TRBJ2-7, with 8 bases lining up with TRBD1. Trimming took 5 bases from V and 2 from J; bases not matched to a gene: 5. Germline V gene sequence: CDR1 SGHTA, CDR2 FQGTGA. CDR3 size: 14 residues. CDR3 residues: CASSEGQAPYEQYF. The CDR3 DNA follows: TGTGCCAGCAGCGAGGGACAGGCCCCCTACGAGCAGTACTTC.

The rearrangement uses TRBV28 and TRBJ2-5; 8 nucleotides align to TRBD1. Germline loops: CDR1 MDHEN, CDR2 SYDVKM. The CDR3 sequence is 15 residues long. V gave up 5 bases and J gave up 3 bases; unmatched junction bases: 8. CDR3 residues: CASSATDRVEETQYF. CDR3 sequence (DNA): TGTGCCAGCAGTGCAACGGACAGGGTGGAAGAGACCCAGTACTTC.

The sample holds many counts of this clone. The chain recombines TRBV11-2 with TRBJ2-1; 8 bases line up with TRBD1. This CDR3 spans 15 amino acids. In germline, CDR1 is SGHAT, CDR2 FQNNGV. The ends lost 3 bases at V and 5 bases at J; junction bases unmatched: 6. CDR3 sequence reads: CASSLETGDNNEQFF. The DNA for the CDR3 is TGTGCCAGCAGCTTGGAGACAGGGGATAACAATGAGCAGTTCTTC.

The genes are TRBV9 and TRBJ2-7; tentative D call: TRBD2 (6 bases). Germline lookup yields CDR1 SGDLS and CDR2 YYNGEE. CDR3 size: 14 residues. With 0 bases removed from V and 4 bases from J, the gap between germline ends came to 11 bases. CDR3 protein: CASSVGPGRYEQYF. CDR3 sequence (DNA): TGTGCCAGCAGCGTAGGTCCAGGGAGGTACGAGCAGTACTTC. Drawing the rest from reference TRBV9 and TRBJ2-7, the complete variable domain is DSGVTQTPKHLITATGQRVTLRCSPRSGDLSVYWYQQSLDQGLQFLIQYYNGEERAKGNILERFSAQQFPDLHSELNLSSLELGDSALYFCASSVGPGRYEQYFGPGTRLTVT.

The gene calls are TRBV28 and TRBJ2-7; 10 bases map to TRBD2. Germline V gene sequence: CDR1 MDHEN, CDR2 SYDVKM. V shed 5 bases and J 4 bases; nucleotides not matched to a gene: 8. CDR3 length equals 15 residues. The CDR3 sequence: CASSGASGSRYEQYF. In nucleotides, the CDR3 is TGTGCCAGCAGTGGGGCTAGCGGGAGTAGGTACGAGCAGTACTTC. Filled out from reference TRBV28 and TRBJ2-7, the complete variable domain reads DVKVTQSSRYLVKRTGEKVFLECVQDMDHENMFWYRQDPGLGLRLIYFSYDVKMKEKGDIPEGYSVSREKKERFSLILESASTNQTSMYLCASSGASGSRYEQYFGPGTRLTVT.

This chain joins TRBV7-9 and TRBJ2-7; D not certain. Trimming pared 5 bases from V and 0 bases from J, leaving 20 bases between. Germline V gene data show CDR1 as SEHNR and CDR2 as FQNEAQ (reference sequence). The CDR3 runs to 17 residues. The CDR3 DNA reads TGTGCCAGCAGCCAAACGGTTCGTGGGTTTAGCTCCTACGAGCAGTACTTC. Translating gives CASSQTVRGFSSYEQYF.

V usage is TRBV7-9 and J usage is TRBJ2-2, with 7 nucleotides matching TRBD1. This CDR3 has 14 amino acids. The germline CDR1 and CDR2 sequences are SEHNR and FQNEAQ (reference sequence). With V trimmed by 4 bases and J by 7 bases, 6 bases remained unmatched. As DNA, the CDR3 is TGTGCCAGCAGCTCCGGGACAGAAATCGGGGAGCTGTTTTTT. Its translation: CASSSGTEIGELFF.

The chain is built from TRBV27 and TRBJ1-1; a possible D gene is TRBD1 (5 bases). V was clipped by 7 bases and J by 6 bases, with 12 bases between them. Germline V CDR1 and CDR2: MNHEY, SMNVEV (reference sequence). This CDR3 spans 12 amino acids. The CDR3 is CASKGQFPEAFF. CDR3 sequence (DNA): TGTGCCAGCAAGGGGCAATTCCCTGAAGCTTTCTTT.

The chain uses TRBV4-1 and TRBJ2-1, with TRBD2 matching over 15 bases. The CDR3 is 16 amino acids. The V and J ends lost 3 bases and 9 bases, in that order; junction bases with no gene match: 6. Germline V gene data show CDR1 as MGHRA and CDR2 as YSYEKL. The CDR3 loop is CASSQLPGLAGGEQFF. DNA for the CDR3: TGCGCCAGCAGCCAGCTACCGGGACTAGCGGGAGGTGAGCAGTTCTTC.

A single count supports this clone. The chain has TRBV6-1 and TRBJ2-5; D remains ambiguous. The CDR3 runs to 13 residues. The V gene's germline CDR1 is MNHNS and CDR2 SASEGT. Trimming stripped 3 bases from V and 5 bases from J, with 10 bases between. As DNA, the CDR3 is TGTGCCAGCAGTGACGCTTATTATGAGACCCAGTACTTC. Its protein is CASSDAYYETQYF.